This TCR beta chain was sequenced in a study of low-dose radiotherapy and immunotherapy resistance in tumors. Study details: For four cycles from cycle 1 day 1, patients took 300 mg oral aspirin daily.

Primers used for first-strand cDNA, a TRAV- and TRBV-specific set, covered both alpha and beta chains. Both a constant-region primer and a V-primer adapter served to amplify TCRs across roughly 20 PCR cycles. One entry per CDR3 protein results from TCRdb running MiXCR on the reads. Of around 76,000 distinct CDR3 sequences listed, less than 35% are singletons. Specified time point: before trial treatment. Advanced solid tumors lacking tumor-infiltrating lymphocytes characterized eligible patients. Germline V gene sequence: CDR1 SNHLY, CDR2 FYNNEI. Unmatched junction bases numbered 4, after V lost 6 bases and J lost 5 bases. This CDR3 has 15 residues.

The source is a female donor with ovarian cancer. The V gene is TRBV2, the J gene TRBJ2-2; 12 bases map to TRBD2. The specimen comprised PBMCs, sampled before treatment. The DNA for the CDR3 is TGTGCCAGCAGCCCAGGACTAGCGGGGACCGGGGAGCTGTTTTTT. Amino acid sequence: CASSPGLAGTGELFF.